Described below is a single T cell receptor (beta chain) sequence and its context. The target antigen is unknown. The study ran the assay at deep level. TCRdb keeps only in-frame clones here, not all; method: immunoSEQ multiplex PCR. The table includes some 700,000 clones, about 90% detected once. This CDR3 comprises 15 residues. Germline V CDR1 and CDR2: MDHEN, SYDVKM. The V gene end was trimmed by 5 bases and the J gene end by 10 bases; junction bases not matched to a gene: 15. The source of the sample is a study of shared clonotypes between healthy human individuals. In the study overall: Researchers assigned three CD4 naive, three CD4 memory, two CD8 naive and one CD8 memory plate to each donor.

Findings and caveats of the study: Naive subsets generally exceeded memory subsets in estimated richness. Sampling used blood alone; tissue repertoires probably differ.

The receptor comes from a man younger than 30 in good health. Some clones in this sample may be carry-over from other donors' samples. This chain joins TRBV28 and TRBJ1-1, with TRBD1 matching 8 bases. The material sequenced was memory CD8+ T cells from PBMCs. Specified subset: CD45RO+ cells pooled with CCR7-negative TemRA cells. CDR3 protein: CASSASTGDPLGAFF. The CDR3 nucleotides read TGTGCCAGCAGTGCCTCGACAGGGGACCCCCTAGGAGCTTTCTTT.